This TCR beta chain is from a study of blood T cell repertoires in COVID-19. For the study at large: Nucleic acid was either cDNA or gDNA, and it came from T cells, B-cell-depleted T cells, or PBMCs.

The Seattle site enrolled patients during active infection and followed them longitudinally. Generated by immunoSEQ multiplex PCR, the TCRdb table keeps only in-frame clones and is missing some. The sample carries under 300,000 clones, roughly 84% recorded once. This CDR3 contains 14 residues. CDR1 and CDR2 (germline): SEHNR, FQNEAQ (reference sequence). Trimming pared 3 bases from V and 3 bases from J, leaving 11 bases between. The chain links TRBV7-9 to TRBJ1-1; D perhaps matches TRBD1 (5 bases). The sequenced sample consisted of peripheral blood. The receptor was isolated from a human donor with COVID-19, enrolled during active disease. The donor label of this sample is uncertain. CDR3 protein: CASSFNRRYTEAFF. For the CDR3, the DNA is TGTGCCAGCAGCTTTAACAGGCGTTACACTGAAGCTTTCTTT.